The clone carrying this TCR beta chain was seen at least ten times. Its cognate antigen is unknown. Time point of the sample: patch test 3, about 24 weeks after DPC sensitization. Treatment of the sample: therapeutic diphenylcyclopropenone sensitization with weekly scalp DPC. The authors extracted total RNA from unfractionated whole blood. These data belong to a study of human T cells and chemical hapten exposure. Whole-study results and caveats: Expanded TCRs formed significantly more large CDR3 similarity clusters than controls.

The V gene lost 5 bases and the J gene lost 0 bases, with 17 bases spanning the gap. Germline values: CDR1 SEHNR, CDR2 FQNEAQ (reference sequence). The CDR3 loop spans 17 amino acids. The study's library attached unique molecular identifiers to single cDNA molecules. TCRdb analysed the RACE reads with MiXCR anew, one entry per CDR3 protein. Of more than 45,000 distinct CDR3 sequences listed, 9.5% to 15% are singletons. The chain links TRBV7-9 to TRBJ1-3; D ambiguous. The source is a man younger than 40 with alopecia areata. Some clones in this sample may be carry-over from other donors' samples. The sequencing used whole blood, collected in connection with sensitization to the hapten diphenylcyclopropenone (DPC). CDR3 loop: CASSRSSPDSSGNTIYF. The CDR3 coding sequence is TGTGCCAGCAGCCGCTCTTCCCCGGATTCCTCTGGAAACACCATATATTTT.